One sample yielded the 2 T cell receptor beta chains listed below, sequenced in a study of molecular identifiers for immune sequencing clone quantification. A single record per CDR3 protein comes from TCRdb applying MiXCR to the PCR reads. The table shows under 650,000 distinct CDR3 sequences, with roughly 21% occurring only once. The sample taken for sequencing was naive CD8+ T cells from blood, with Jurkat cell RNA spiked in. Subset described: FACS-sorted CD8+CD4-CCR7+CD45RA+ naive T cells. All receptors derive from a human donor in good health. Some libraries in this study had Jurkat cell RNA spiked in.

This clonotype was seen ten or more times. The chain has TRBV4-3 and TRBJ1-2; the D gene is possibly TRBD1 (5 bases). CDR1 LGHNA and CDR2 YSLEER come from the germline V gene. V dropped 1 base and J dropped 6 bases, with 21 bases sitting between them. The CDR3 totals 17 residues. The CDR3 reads CASSQGSRAVRGNGYTF. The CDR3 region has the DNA TGCGCCAGCAGCCAAGGGTCAAGGGCCGTGAGGGGCAATGGCTACACCTTC.

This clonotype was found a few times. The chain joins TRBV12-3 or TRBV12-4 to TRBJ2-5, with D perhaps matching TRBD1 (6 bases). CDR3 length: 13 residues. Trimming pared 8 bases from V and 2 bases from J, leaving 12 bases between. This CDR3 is CASSGQTQETQYF. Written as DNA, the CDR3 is TGTGCCAGCTCCGGACAGACACAAGAGACCCAGTACTTC.